Sequencing of this T cell receptor (beta chain) was carried out in a study of CD8+ T cells in alopecia areata. Overall study: Oral tofacitinib (5 to 10 mg twice daily) was administered to treated patients. Notes on the study in general: TCRs were shared less clearly across patients than in mice, possibly for HLA-related reasons.

RNA extraction and reverse transcription yielded cDNA as sequencing template. Some clones are missing from TCRdb's copy, which holds only in-frame ones; the method was immunoSEQ multiplex PCR. Seen here are fewer than 250,000 clones, around two fifths observed once, and the top ten hold just under 0.5%. This clone was observed a handful of times. Antigen: not known. There are 14 residues in the CDR3. Germline V CDR1 and CDR2: SQVTM, ANQGSEA. The germline V and J ends were trimmed by 6 bases and 6 bases, with 19 bases remaining between them. Treatment reported: oral pan-JAK inhibitor, 5-10 mg twice daily. From alopecia areata patients, lesional scalp punch biopsies and peripheral blood were collected. Sorted out of PBMCs were CD4+ T cells and CD8+ T cells.

This chain connects TRBV29-1 to TRBJ2-3; the D gene could be TRBD1 or TRBD2 (5 bases each). The sequencing used CD4+ T cells sorted from blood, collected at approximately week 31, from a patient treated with tofacitinib. This clonotype originated in a human donor with alopecia areata. Here the CDR3 reads CSVLRDQLRDTQYF. The CDR3 DNA reads as TGCAGCGTGCTCCGGGACCAACTTAGGGATACGCAGTATTTT.